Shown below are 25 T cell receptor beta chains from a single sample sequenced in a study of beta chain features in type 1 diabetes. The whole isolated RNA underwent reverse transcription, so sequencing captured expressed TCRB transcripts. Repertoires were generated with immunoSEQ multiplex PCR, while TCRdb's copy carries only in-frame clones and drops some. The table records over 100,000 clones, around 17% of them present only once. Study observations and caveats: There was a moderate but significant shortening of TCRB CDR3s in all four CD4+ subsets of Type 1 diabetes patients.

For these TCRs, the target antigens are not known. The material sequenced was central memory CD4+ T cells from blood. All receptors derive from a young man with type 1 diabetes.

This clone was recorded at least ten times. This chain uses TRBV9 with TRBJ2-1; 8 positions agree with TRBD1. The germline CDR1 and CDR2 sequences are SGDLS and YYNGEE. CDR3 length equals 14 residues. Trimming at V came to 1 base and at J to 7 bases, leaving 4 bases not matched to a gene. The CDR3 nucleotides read TGTGCCAGCAGCGTACCGACAGGGGCTAATGAGCAGTTCTTC. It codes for CASSVPTGANEQFF.

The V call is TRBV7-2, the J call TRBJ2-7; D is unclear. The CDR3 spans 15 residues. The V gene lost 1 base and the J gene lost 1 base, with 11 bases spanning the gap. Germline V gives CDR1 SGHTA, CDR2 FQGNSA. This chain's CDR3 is CASSLEPNPSYEQYF. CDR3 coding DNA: TGTGCCAGCAGCTTAGAACCCAATCCTTCCTACGAGCAGTACTTC.

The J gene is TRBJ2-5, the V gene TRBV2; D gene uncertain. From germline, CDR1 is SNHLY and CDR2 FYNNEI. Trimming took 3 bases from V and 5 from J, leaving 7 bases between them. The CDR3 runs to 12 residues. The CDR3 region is CASSDERETQYF. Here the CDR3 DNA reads TGTGCCAGCAGTGACGAGAGGGAGACCCAGTACTTC.

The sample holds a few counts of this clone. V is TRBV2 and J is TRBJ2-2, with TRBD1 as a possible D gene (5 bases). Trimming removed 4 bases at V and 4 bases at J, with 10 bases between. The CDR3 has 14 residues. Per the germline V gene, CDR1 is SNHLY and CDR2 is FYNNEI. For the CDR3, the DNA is TGTGCCAGCAGTGGTCAGACAGTCACCGGGGAGCTGTTTTTT. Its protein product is CASSGQTVTGELFF.

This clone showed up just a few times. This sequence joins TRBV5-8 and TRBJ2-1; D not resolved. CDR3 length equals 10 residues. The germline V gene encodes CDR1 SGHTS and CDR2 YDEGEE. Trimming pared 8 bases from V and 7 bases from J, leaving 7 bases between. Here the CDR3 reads CARAINEQFF. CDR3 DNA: TGTGCCAGAGCTATTAATGAGCAGTTCTTC.

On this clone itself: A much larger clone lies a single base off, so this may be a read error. CDR3 protein: CASSSGQSSYNEQFF. The CDR3 nucleotides read TGTGCCAGCAGCTCGGGACAGAGCTCCTACAATGAGCAGTTCTTC. V is TRBV5-4 and J is TRBJ2-1; 7 bases align to TRBD1. The CDR3 consists of 15 residues. The V segment lost 3 bases and the J segment 0 bases; nucleotides outside the gene matches: 3. Germline assignment: CDR1 SGHNT and CDR2 YYREEE (reference sequence).

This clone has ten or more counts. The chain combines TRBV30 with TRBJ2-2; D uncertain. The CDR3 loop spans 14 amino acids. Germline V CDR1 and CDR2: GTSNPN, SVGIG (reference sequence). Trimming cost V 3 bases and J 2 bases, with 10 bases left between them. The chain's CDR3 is CAWSFLINTGELFF. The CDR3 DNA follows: TGTGCCTGGAGCTTCCTTATAAACACCGGGGAGCTGTTTTTT.

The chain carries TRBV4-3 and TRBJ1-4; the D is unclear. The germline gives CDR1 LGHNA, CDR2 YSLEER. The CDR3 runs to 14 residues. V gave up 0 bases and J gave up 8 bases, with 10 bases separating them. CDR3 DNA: TGCGCCAGCAGCCAAGATAGGGAATCCGAAAAACTGTTTTTT. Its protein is CASSQDRESEKLFF.

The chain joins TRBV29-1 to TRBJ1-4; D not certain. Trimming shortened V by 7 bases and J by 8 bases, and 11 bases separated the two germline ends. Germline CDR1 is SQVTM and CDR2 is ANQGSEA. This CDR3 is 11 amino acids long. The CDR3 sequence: CSGWQNEKLFF. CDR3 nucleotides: TGCAGCGGGTGGCAGAACGAAAAACTGTTTTTT.

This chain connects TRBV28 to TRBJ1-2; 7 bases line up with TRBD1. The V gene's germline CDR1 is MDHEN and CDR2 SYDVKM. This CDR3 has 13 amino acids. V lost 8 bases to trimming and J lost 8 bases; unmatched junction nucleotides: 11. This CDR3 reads CASSTGRSGGYTF. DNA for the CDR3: TGTGCCAGCTCGACAGGGCGTTCAGGCGGCTACACCTTC.

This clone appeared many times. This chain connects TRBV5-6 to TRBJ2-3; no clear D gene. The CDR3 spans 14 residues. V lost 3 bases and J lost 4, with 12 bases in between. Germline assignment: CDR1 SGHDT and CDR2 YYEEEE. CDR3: CASSSPREADTQYF. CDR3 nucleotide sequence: TGTGCCAGCAGCTCGCCCCGTGAGGCAGATACGCAGTATTTT.

The DNA of the CDR3 is TGCGCCAGCACACAACGGGATGAGGGAGAGCAGTACTTC. This gives the protein CASTQRDEGEQYF. The chain employs TRBV5-1 and TRBJ2-7, with D perhaps matching TRBD2 (5 bases). V was shortened by 6 bases and J by 7 bases, with 17 bases between the two germline ends. CDR1 is SGHRS and CDR2 is YFSETQ in the germline V gene. The CDR3 consists of 13 residues.

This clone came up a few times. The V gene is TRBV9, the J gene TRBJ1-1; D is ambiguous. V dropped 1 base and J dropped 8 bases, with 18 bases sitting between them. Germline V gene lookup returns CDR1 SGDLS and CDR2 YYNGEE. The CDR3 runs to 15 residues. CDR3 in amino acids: CASSVPPASPLEAFF. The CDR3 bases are TGTGCCAGCAGCGTACCCCCAGCCAGCCCGCTCGAAGCTTTCTTT.

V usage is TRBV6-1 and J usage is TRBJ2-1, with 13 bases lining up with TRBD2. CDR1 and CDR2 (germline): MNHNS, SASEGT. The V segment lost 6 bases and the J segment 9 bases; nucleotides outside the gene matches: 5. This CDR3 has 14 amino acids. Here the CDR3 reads CASSLTSGGAEQFF. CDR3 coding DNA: TGTGCCAGCAGCCTCACTAGCGGGGGGGCTGAGCAGTTCTTC.

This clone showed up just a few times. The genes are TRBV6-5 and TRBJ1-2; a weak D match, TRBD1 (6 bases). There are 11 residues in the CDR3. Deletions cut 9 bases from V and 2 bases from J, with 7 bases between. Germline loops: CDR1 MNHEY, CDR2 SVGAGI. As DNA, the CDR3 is TGTGCCAGTAGGGGGAACTATGGCTACACCTTC. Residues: CASRGNYGYTF.

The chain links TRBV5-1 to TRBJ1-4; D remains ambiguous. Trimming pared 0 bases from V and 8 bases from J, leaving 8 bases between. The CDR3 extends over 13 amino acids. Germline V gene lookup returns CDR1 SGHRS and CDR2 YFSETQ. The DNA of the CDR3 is TGCGCCAGCAGCTTGGGATTCGGGGAAAAACTGTTTTTT. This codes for CASSLGFGEKLFF. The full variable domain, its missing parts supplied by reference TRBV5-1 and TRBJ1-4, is KAGVTQTPRYLIKTRGQQVTLSCSPISGHRSVSWYQQTPGQGLQFLFEYFSETQRNKGNFPGRFSGRQFSNSRSEMNVSTLELGDSALYLCASSLGFGEKLFFGSGTQLSVL.

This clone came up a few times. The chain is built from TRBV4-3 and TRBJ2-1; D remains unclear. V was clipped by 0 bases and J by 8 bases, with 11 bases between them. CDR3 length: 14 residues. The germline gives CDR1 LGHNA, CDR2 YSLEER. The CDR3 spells CASSQELAVDEQFF. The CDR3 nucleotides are TGCGCCAGCAGCCAAGAGTTGGCGGTGGATGAGCAGTTCTTC.

The CDR3 DNA sequence: TGTGCCAGCAGCGAGCGCCGGGACAGGGGGAGTCAGCCCCAGCATTTT. Translating it yields CASSERRDRGSQPQHF. The chain combines TRBV9 with TRBJ1-5; 11 nucleotides agree with TRBD1. Germline CDR1 reads SGDLS; CDR2 reads YYNGEE. The V gene end was trimmed by 3 bases and the J gene end by 6 bases; junction bases not matched to a gene: 8. CDR3 size: 16 residues.

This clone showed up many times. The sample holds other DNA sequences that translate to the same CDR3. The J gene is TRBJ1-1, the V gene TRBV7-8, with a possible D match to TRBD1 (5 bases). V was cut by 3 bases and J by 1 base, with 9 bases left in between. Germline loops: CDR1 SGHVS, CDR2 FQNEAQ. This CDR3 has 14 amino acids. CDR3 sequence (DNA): TGTGCCAGCAGCTTGGGACGGAGGAACACTGAAGCTTTCTTT. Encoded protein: CASSLGRRNTEAFF.

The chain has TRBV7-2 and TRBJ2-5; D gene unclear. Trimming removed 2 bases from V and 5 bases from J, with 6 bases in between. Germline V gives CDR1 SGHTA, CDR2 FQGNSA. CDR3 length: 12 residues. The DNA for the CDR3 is TGTGCCAGCAGCTTACGAAAGGAGACCCAGTACTTC. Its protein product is CASSLRKETQYF.

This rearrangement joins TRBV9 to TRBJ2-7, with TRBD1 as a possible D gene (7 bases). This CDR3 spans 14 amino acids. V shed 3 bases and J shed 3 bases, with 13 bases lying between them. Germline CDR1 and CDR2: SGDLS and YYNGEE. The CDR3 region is CASSGRQGGYEQYF. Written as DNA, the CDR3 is TGTGCCAGCAGCGGGCGACAGGGAGGCTACGAGCAGTACTTC.

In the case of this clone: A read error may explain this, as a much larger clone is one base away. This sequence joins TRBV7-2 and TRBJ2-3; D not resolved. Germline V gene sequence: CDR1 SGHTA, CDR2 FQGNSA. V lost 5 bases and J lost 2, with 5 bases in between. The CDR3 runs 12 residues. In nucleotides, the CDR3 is TGTGCCAGCAGCCCGACCACAGATACGCAGTATTTT. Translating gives CASSPTTDTQYF.

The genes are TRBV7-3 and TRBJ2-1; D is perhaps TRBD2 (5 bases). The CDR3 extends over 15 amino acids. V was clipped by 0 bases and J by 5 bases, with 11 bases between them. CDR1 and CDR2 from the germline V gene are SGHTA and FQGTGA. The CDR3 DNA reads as TGTGCCAGCAGCTTAACGAGATCGGGAAACAATGAGCAGTTCTTC. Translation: CASSLTRSGNNEQFF. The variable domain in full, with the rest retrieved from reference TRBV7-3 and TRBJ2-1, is GAGVSQTPSNKVTEKGKYVELRCDPISGHTALYWYRQSLGQGPEFLIYFQGTGAADDSGLPNDRFFAVRPEGSVSTLKIQRTERGDSAVYLCASSLTRSGNNEQFFGPGTRLTVL.

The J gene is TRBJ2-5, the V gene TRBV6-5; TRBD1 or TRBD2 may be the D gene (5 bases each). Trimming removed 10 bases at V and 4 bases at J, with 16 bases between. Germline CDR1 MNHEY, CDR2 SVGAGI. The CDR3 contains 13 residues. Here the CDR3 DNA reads TGTGCCATCAAGGGATCGGGACGAGAGACCCAGTACTTC. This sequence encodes CAIKGSGRETQYF.

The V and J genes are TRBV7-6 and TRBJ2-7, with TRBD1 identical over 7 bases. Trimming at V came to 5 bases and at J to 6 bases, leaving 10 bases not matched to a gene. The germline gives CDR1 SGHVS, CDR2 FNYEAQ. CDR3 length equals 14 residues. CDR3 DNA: TGTGCCAGCAGCCCCGGGACAGTCAGCTCCGAGCAGTACTTC. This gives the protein CASSPGTVSSEQYF.